The source of this T cell receptor beta chain is a study of prognosis after radiotherapy for stage I lung cancer. The V segment lost 2 bases and the J segment 0 bases; nucleotides outside the gene matches: 5. Germline V gene lookup returns CDR1 MGHRA and CDR2 YSYEKL. CDR3 length equals 17 residues. The authors amplified TCR beta CDR3 from genomic DNA using two-round multiplex PCR. Used in first-round PCR were primers specific to each TRBV and TRBJ gene. From the multiplex PCR reads, TCRdb called clonotypes with MiXCR, one entry per CDR3 protein. The sample has roughly 30,000 distinct CDR3 sequences; under 40% are singletons.

The clonotype was recovered from a donor older than 45 with non-small cell lung cancer. This specimen was PBMCs, taken before or after stereotactic body radiation therapy (not recorded which). The V gene is TRBV4-1, the J gene TRBJ2-7; TRBD2 matches at 12 bases. The CDR3 region is CASSQWTSGTLSYEQYF. Here the CDR3 DNA reads TGCGCCAGCAGCCAATGGACTAGCGGGACCCTCTCCTACGAGCAGTACTTC.